Presented here are 29 T cell receptor beta chains from one specimen sequenced in a study of CD8 T cells in Susac syndrome. RNA was extracted with the RNeasy kit, and a quantity of about 0.45 to 1 ug was reverse transcribed using random hexamers. TCRdb fed the immunoSEQ multiplex PCR reads into MiXCR, producing one record per CDR3 protein. This table holds hundreds of thousands of distinct CDR3 sequences, about 85% found once. The sample comprised CD8+ T cells from PBMCs. The receptors derive from a human donor with multiple sclerosis.

There are a few counts of this clonotype. One end of the junction varies from germline; a read error may be responsible. CDR3 protein: CASSLGTGEETQYF. DNA of the CDR3: TGTGCCAGTAGTCTTGGGACAGGCGAAGAGACCCAGTACTTC. The chain uses TRBV5-1 and TRBJ2-5, with 8 bases that match TRBD1. The CDR3 spans 14 residues. CDR1 SGHRS and CDR2 YFSETQ come from the germline V gene.

This clonotype was found a few times. V usage is TRBV7-2 and J usage is TRBJ2-1; a weak D match, TRBD1 (6 bases). The length of the CDR3 is 18 residues. Germline V lookup: CDR1 SGHTA, CDR2 FQGNSA. Trimming took off 6 bases at V and 1 base at J, with 22 bases between the two ends. The CDR3 region is CASSFGGLSTGSYNEQFF. The CDR3 nucleotides read TGTGCCAGCAGTTTTGGGGGCCTAAGCACGGGTTCCTACAATGAGCAGTTCTTC.

The gene calls are TRBV30 and TRBJ2-7, with TRBD2 as a possible D gene (5 bases). Germline-derived CDR1 and CDR2 are GTSNPN and SVGIG (reference sequence). This CDR3 contains 13 residues. The V and J ends lost 5 bases and 2 bases respectively, with 13 bases between them. For the CDR3, the DNA is TGTGCCTGGGGATTAGACGGGACCTACGAGCAGTACTTC. Translated, it gives CAWGLDGTYEQYF. The full variable domain, rest sourced from reference TRBV30 and TRBJ2-7, is SQTIHQWPATLVQPVGSPLSLECTVEGTSNPNLYWYRQAAGRGLQLLFYSVGIGQISSEVPQNLSASRPQDRQFILSSKKLLLSDSGFYLCAWGLDGTYEQYFGPGTRLTVT.

The chain employs TRBV19 and TRBJ2-1; 11 positions agree with TRBD2. CDR3 length: 16 residues. Germline CDR1 LNHDA, CDR2 SQIVND (reference sequence). The J segment lost 5 bases and the V segment lost 7 bases, leaving 10 bases of the junction unmatched. The CDR3 protein is CASNRLAGLMNNEQFF. DNA of the CDR3: TGTGCCAGTAATAGACTAGCGGGGCTTATGAACAATGAGCAGTTCTTC.

V and J are TRBV2 and TRBJ1-5, with D possibly matching TRBD1 (6 bases). Trimming removed 4 bases from V and 5 bases from J, with 18 bases in between. Germline V gene sequence: CDR1 SNHLY, CDR2 FYNNEI. CDR3 length equals 16 residues. The CDR3 nucleotides are TGTGCCAGCAGTGTTGGGGCTCGGGGGGCTCATCAGCCCCAGCATTTT. Amino acids: CASSVGARGAHQPQHF.

The DNA of the CDR3 is TGCAGCGTTGAAGTATCAGCGGAAGCTTTCTTT. Protein: CSVEVSAEAFF. The genes are TRBV29-1 and TRBJ1-1, with D unclear. V was clipped by 1 base and J by 8 bases, with 8 bases between them. The CDR3 runs to 11 residues. The V gene's germline CDR1 is SQVTM and CDR2 ANQGSEA. Full variable domain (missing parts from reference TRBV29-1 and TRBJ1-1): SAVISQKPSRDICQRGTSLTIQCQVDSQVTMMFWYRQQPGQSLTLIATANQGSEATYESGFVIDKFPISRPNLTFSTLTVSNMSPEDSSIYLCSVEVSAEAFFGQGTRLTVV.

This clonotype turned up a few times. This chain connects TRBV6-1 to TRBJ1-5, with a weak D call TRBD1 (6 bases). The CDR3 is 15 residues long. CDR1 and CDR2 from the germline V gene are MNHNS and SASEGT. V lost 2 bases and J 8 bases, leaving 16 bases between the germline ends. The CDR3 reads CASSEWGGGAKPQHF. The CDR3 bases are TGTGCCAGCAGTGAATGGGGGGGCGGGGCAAAGCCCCAGCATTTT.

The V gene is TRBV3-1, the J gene TRBJ1-1, with a possible D match to TRBD1 (6 bases). The V end was cut by 0 bases, the J end by 1 base, with 12 bases between. CDR3 length: 16 residues. Germline CDR1 is LGHDT and CDR2 is YNNKEL (reference sequence). CDR3 protein: CASSQDWKTGNTEAFF. CDR3 in DNA: TGTGCCAGCAGCCAAGATTGGAAGACAGGGAACACTGAAGCTTTCTTT.

The V and J genes are TRBV9 and TRBJ2-7; 11 nucleotides match TRBD1. V lost 6 bases, J lost 6 bases, and 5 bases stayed unmatched. There are 13 residues in the CDR3. Germline CDR1 and CDR2: SGDLS and YYNGEE. CDR3 residues: CASTVGTGGEQYF. CDR3 DNA sequence: TGTGCCAGCACCGTTGGGACAGGGGGCGAGCAGTACTTC.

The chain recombines TRBV30 with TRBJ1-1, with D unclear. Trimming took 5 bases from V and 3 from J, leaving 7 bases between them. Germline V gene sequence: CDR1 GTSNPN, CDR2 SVGIG (reference sequence). This CDR3 comprises 11 residues. As DNA, the CDR3 is TGTGCCTGGGCCCCGTACACTGAAGCTTTCTTT. Protein: CAWAPYTEAFF.

J is TRBJ1-1 and V is TRBV29-1; D is possibly TRBD1 (5 bases). Trimming took 6 bases from V and 0 from J, leaving 17 bases between them. CDR3 length: 15 amino acids. CDR1 and CDR2 from the germline V gene are SQVTM and ANQGSEA. Here the CDR3 DNA reads TGCAGCGTCAGATCTGGGGGGGGAATGAACACTGAAGCTTTCTTT. This codes for CSVRSGGGMNTEAFF. Full variable domain (rest looked up from reference TRBV29-1 and TRBJ1-1): SAVISQKPSRDICQRGTSLTIQCQVDSQVTMMFWYRQQPGQSLTLIATANQGSEATYESGFVIDKFPISRPNLTFSTLTVSNMSPEDSSIYLCSVRSGGGMNTEAFFGQGTRLTVV.

This clonotype was recorded only once. V usage is TRBV27 and J usage is TRBJ2-2, with 7 bases identical to TRBD1. CDR1 MNHEY and CDR2 SMNVEV come from the germline V gene (reference sequence). Losses at the gene ends were 8 bases for V and 4 bases for J; bases not matched to a gene: 7. The CDR3 has 14 amino acids. CDR3 nucleotides: TGTGCCAGCGGCGCGTCAGGGGGCACCGGGGAGCTGTTTTTT. Amino acid sequence: CASGASGGTGELFF.

The V gene is TRBV14, the J gene TRBJ1-2; D call uncertain. Germline V gives CDR1 SGHDN, CDR2 FVKESK. Trimming shortened V by 3 bases and J by 4 bases, and 15 bases separated the two germline ends. The CDR3 length is 15 residues. CDR3 in DNA: TGTGCCAGCAGCCAGATGGACGGTCTATTCTATGGCTACACCTTC. Translated: CASSQMDGLFYGYTF.

The chain combines TRBV5-1 with TRBJ2-3; 9 bases match TRBD2. Looked up from germline, CDR1 is SGHRS and CDR2 is YFSETQ. This CDR3 contains 14 residues. V shed 4 bases, J shed 0 bases, and the junction held 0 bases outside the gene matches. CDR3 nucleotide sequence: TGCGCCAGCAGCGGGACTAGCAGCACAGATACGCAGTATTTT. Translated, it gives CASSGTSSTDTQYF.

This chain links TRBV6-2 or TRBV6-3 with TRBJ2-2; 10 bases fit TRBD1. In germline, CDR1 is MNHEY, CDR2 SVGEGT. This CDR3 is 16 amino acids long. The V and J ends lost 2 bases and 5 bases, in that order; junction bases with no gene match: 5. CDR3 residues: CASSYPGQGVTGELFF. In DNA form, the CDR3 reads TGTGCCAGCAGTTACCCAGGACAGGGGGTAACCGGGGAGCTGTTTTTT.

The V gene is TRBV7-8, the J gene TRBJ2-7, with 7 bases aligning to TRBD2. The CDR3 covers 14 residues. With 3 bases clipped from V and 4 bases from J, the junction kept 6 bases outside the gene matches. Germline V gene lookup returns CDR1 SGHVS and CDR2 FQNEAQ. Here the CDR3 DNA reads TGTGCCAGCAGCTTGGGGGGGATTCCTTACGAGCAGTACTTC. Translated: CASSLGGIPYEQYF.

The chain employs TRBV2 and TRBJ1-2, with 10 bases lining up with TRBD1. Losses at the gene ends were 4 bases for V and 3 bases for J; bases not matched to a gene: 8. This CDR3 region has 16 residues. Germline CDR1 SNHLY, CDR2 FYNNEI. The CDR3 DNA follows: TGTGCCAGCAGTGTAGACGACAGGGGGCACGACTATGGCTACACCTTC. Amino acids: CASSVDDRGHDYGYTF.

This CDR3 is CSVELHPSNYGYTF. The CDR3 nucleotides read TGCAGCGTTGAATTGCACCCGTCTAACTATGGCTACACCTTC. V and J are TRBV29-1 and TRBJ1-2; D gene uncertain. V was trimmed by 2 bases and J by 0 bases, leaving 10 bases between them. This CDR3 spans 14 amino acids. Germline-derived CDR1 and CDR2 are SQVTM and ANQGSEA.

The V gene is TRBV19, the J gene TRBJ1-1; no reliable D call. The V and J ends lost 0 bases and 2 bases respectively, with 10 bases between them. Germline loops: CDR1 LNHDA, CDR2 SQIVND (reference sequence). The CDR3 has 15 amino acids. This CDR3 is CASSIDGTGNTEAFF. CDR3 bases: TGTGCCAGTAGTATAGACGGCACGGGAAACACTGAAGCTTTCTTT.

The CDR3 region is CASSRSRGGTEAFF. Here the CDR3 DNA reads TGTGCCAGCAGTCGTTCCCGAGGGGGTACTGAAGCTTTCTTT. The chain carries TRBV12-3 or TRBV12-4 and TRBJ1-1; D might be TRBD1 (6 bases). V lost 5 bases to trimming and J lost 5 bases, with 15 bases between them. The CDR3 has 14 residues.

This clonotype has only a few counts. The chain couples TRBV5-4 to TRBJ1-1; 9 nucleotides line up with TRBD1. Per germline, CDR1 SGHNT and CDR2 YYREEE (reference sequence). The CDR3 runs to 14 residues. Losses at the gene ends were 5 bases for V and 1 base for J; bases not matched to a gene: 3. The CDR3 region is CASSWGQGNTEAFF. CDR3 bases: TGTGCCAGCAGTTGGGGACAGGGGAACACTGAAGCTTTCTTT.

The genes are TRBV28 and TRBJ2-2, with D maybe TRBD1 (6 bases). This CDR3 spans 13 amino acids. CDR1 is MDHEN, CDR2 SYDVKM, per germline. V was clipped by 5 bases and J by 8 bases, with 12 bases between them. The CDR3 DNA sequence: TGTGCCAGCAGTGTTACAGGGAGAGGGGAGCTGTTTTTT. It codes for CASSVTGRGELFF.

The rearrangement links TRBV19 to TRBJ2-1; D is possibly TRBD2 (6 bases). The ends were cut back, 4 bases at V and 2 bases at J, with 9 bases in the middle. The CDR3 runs 14 residues. The germline CDR1 and CDR2 sequences are LNHDA and SQIVND (reference sequence). The CDR3 here is CASSSGVPYNEQFF. The DNA of the CDR3 is TGTGCCAGTAGTAGCGGGGTGCCCTACAATGAGCAGTTCTTC.

V usage is TRBV5-1 and J usage is TRBJ2-7, with 10 bases matching TRBD2. The CDR3 is 15 amino acids. V lost 4 bases to trimming and J lost 5 bases; unmatched junction nucleotides: 9. Germline V gene data show CDR1 as SGHRS and CDR2 as YFSETQ. This CDR3 reads CASSGPSGSLDEQYF. CDR3 DNA sequence: TGCGCCAGCAGCGGGCCTAGCGGGAGTCTCGACGAGCAGTACTTC.

V usage is TRBV5-6 and J usage is TRBJ2-7; D unclear. Trimming took off 1 base at V and 4 bases at J, with 6 bases between the two ends. CDR3 length: 12 amino acids. The V gene's germline CDR1 is SGHDT and CDR2 YYEEEE. The DNA of the CDR3 is TGTGCCAGCAGCTTGCGTAATTACGAGCAGTACTTC. This sequence encodes CASSLRNYEQYF. Full variable domain (remainder filled in from reference TRBV5-6 and TRBJ2-7): DAGVTQSPTHLIKTRGQQVTLRCSPKSGHDTVSWYQQALGQGPQFIFQYYEEEERQRGNFPDRFSGHQFPNYSSELNVNALLLGDSALYLCASSLRNYEQYFGPGTRLTVT.

This chain connects TRBV7-9 to TRBJ2-1; D remains unclear. This CDR3 is 13 amino acids long. V gave up 5 bases and J gave up 9 bases, with 14 bases separating them. Germline-derived CDR1 and CDR2 are SEHNR and FQNEAQ (reference sequence). CDR3 residues: CASSPPRSSEQFF. In DNA, the CDR3 is TGTGCCAGCAGCCCGCCCCGGTCGAGTGAGCAGTTCTTC.

The sample holds a few counts of this clonotype. This chain joins TRBV10-3 and TRBJ1-1, with 8 bases lining up with TRBD1. There are 15 residues in the CDR3. Looked up from germline, CDR1 is ENHRY and CDR2 is SYGVKD. The trim removed 3 bases at V and 5 bases at J, leaving 8 bases unmatched. CDR3 nucleotide sequence: TGTGCCATCAGTGATCTCGACAGGGGAGGGACTGAAGCTTTCTTT. Amino acid sequence: CAISDLDRGGTEAFF.

The J gene is TRBJ2-7, the V gene TRBV10-3, with 7 bases identical to TRBD1. In germline, CDR1 is ENHRY, CDR2 SYGVKD. The CDR3 is made up of 15 amino acids. Trimming at V came to 2 bases and at J to 3 bases, leaving 7 bases not matched to a gene. This CDR3 reads CAISEPAGGNYEQYF. In nucleotides, the CDR3 is TGTGCCATCAGTGAGCCAGCAGGGGGAAACTACGAGCAGTACTTC.

V usage is TRBV4-1 and J usage is TRBJ2-7, with TRBD1 matching over 9 bases. The V and J ends lost 1 base and 4 bases, in that order; junction bases with no gene match: 17. CDR1 is MGHRA, CDR2 YSYEKL, per germline. The CDR3 runs to 19 residues. Here the CDR3 reads CASSQVMPTPGQGMYEQYF. CDR3 nucleotide sequence: TGCGCCAGCAGCCAAGTCATGCCGACCCCGGGACAGGGTATGTACGAGCAGTACTTC.